The 18 T cell receptor beta chains below were found in one sample sequenced in a study of CD4 and CD8 cells across lung adenocarcinoma regions. MiXCR, applied by TCRdb to the PCR reads, yields one record per CDR3 protein. This sample has 20,000 to 25,000 distinct CDR3 sequences, with around half found just once. The sequenced material came from CD8+ T cells from the center of a lung tumor. All receptors come from a female donor with lung adenocarcinoma. The CD4 and CD8 labels of this study may be unreliable.

This chain links TRBV6-1 with TRBJ2-1; 9 positions agree with TRBD1. The V gene's germline CDR1 is MNHNS and CDR2 SASEGT. J was trimmed by 4 bases and V by 2 bases; bases with no gene match: 3. This CDR3 has 15 residues. The CDR3 nucleotides are TGTGCCAGCAGTGAAAGGGACAGGGATTACAATGAGCAGTTCTTC. This translates into CASSERDRDYNEQFF.

Concerning this clonotype: An end of the junction does not agree with germline; a read error may underlie this. The rearrangement joins TRBV27 to TRBJ2-4, with D possibly being TRBD1 or TRBD2 (5 bases each). Germline-derived CDR1 and CDR2 are MNHEY and SMNVEV (reference sequence). This CDR3 is 11 amino acids long. This CDR3 is CARGAKNMQYF. The CDR3 nucleotides are TGTGCGAGGGGAGCCAAAAACATGCAGTACTTC.

The DNA of the CDR3 is TGTGCCAGCAGTTTATCACTTTCCCTTCATGAGCAGTTCTTC. Its protein is CASSLSLSLHEQFF. J is TRBJ2-6 and V is TRBV27; D remains ambiguous. The better agreement between TRBJ2-1 and the DNA end casts doubt on the J call. CDR1 and CDR2 (germline): MNHEY, SMNVEV (reference sequence). CDR3 length equals 14 residues.

V gene TRBV6-1 combines with J gene TRBJ2-2, with 7 nucleotides matching TRBD2. J lost 6 bases, V lost 0 bases, and 4 bases had no gene match. The CDR3 has 15 amino acids. Per the germline V gene, CDR1 is MNHNS and CDR2 is SASEGT. The CDR3 sequence: CASSEAAGEAGELFF. CDR3 DNA: TGTGCCAGCAGTGAAGCGGCGGGAGAGGCCGGGGAGCTGTTTTTT.

About this clonotype itself: At one end, the junction sequence differs from germline, possibly due to a read error. This chain links TRBV10-1 with TRBJ2-3, with TRBD2 matching over 9 bases. The CDR3 is 14 amino acids. CDR1 and CDR2 from the germline V gene are WNHNN and SYGVQD (reference sequence). CDR3 loop: CAGSGGRHQDTQYF. In DNA, the CDR3 is TGCGCGGGCAGCGGGGGGCGGCACCAAGATACGCAGTACTTT.

This clonotype was found a few times. The rearrangement uses TRBV6-1 and TRBJ2-5; D assignment may be TRBD1 or TRBD2 (6 bases each). The germline V gene has CDR1 MNHNS and CDR2 SASEGT. With 7 bases removed from V and 5 bases from J, the gap between germline ends came to 20 bases. The length of the CDR3 is 15 residues. The CDR3 region has the DNA TGTGCCAGCACCCTCGCATGGGGGGCGGGTGAGACCCAGTACTTC. This translates into CASTLAWGAGETQYF.

The chain combines TRBV5-1 with TRBJ2-3, with D maybe TRBD1 (5 bases). CDR1 and CDR2 from the germline V gene are SGHRS and YFSETQ. The CDR3 has 16 amino acids. The germline V and J ends were trimmed by 2 bases and 1 base, with 14 bases remaining between them. CDR3 in amino acids: CASSFARDYGTDTQYF. Here the CDR3 DNA reads TGCGCCAGCAGCTTCGCCAGGGATTATGGCACAGATACGCAGTATTTT.

As for this clonotype: Mismatch with germline at one junction end may stem from a read error. The chain combines TRBV6-5 with TRBJ2-3; D possibly corresponds to TRBD2 (6 bases). The length of the CDR3 is 15 residues. Germline values: CDR1 MNHEY, CDR2 SVGAGI. The CDR3 protein is CAGGYGGSGPDTQYF. Written as DNA, the CDR3 is TGTGCCGGGGGTTACGGGGGAAGCGGCCCAGATACGCAGTACTTT.

The DNA for the CDR3 is TGTGCCTATGGACGCTCCGGTTTCACAGATACGCAGTATTTT. Amino acid sequence: CAYGRSGFTDTQYF. The chain is built from TRBV30 and TRBJ2-3; D is unresolved. V lost 7 bases, J lost 2 bases, and 16 bases lay in between. This CDR3 has 14 amino acids. Germline V CDR1 and CDR2: GTSNPN, SVGIG (reference sequence).

The CDR3 reads CASSELFTGELFF. CDR3 in DNA: TGCGCCAGCAGTGAGCTGTTCACCGGGGAGCTGTTTTTT. V and J are TRBV10-2 and TRBJ2-2; D call uncertain. The CDR3 is 13 residues long. Per germline, CDR1 WSHSY and CDR2 SAAADI. The V and J ends lost 2 bases and 4 bases respectively, with 5 bases between them.

V is TRBV6-1 and J is TRBJ2-1, with no clear D. TRBJ2-7 explains the end of the DNA better; the J call may be wrong. The CDR3 has 16 residues. CDR1 and CDR2 (germline): MNHNS, SASEGT. The CDR3, as DNA: TGTGCCAGCAGCGATCCGGCCGGGCTTCTTTACAATGCGCAGTACTTC. Residues: CASSDPAGLLYNAQYF.

This clonotype showed up many times. The chain joins TRBV10-3 to TRBJ1-1; D perhaps matches TRBD1 (6 bases). Germline-derived CDR1 and CDR2 are ENHRY and SYGVKD. V was pared by 6 bases and J by 1 base, with 6 bases between. This CDR3 spans 12 amino acids. CDR3 sequence reads: CAIRTGNTEAFF. The CDR3 DNA sequence: TGTGCCATCAGGACAGGGAACACTGAAGCTTTCTTT.

This clonotype was detected once. The chain joins TRBV3-1 to TRBJ1-2; D is unresolved. The CDR3 has 12 residues. The V end was cut by 3 bases, the J end by 8 bases, with 10 bases between. Germline V gene data show CDR1 as LGHDT and CDR2 as YNNKEL (reference sequence). CDR3 bases: TGTGCCAGCAGCCAGGCCGGGATCGGCTACACCTTC. Its protein product is CASSQAGIGYTF.

J is TRBJ1-2 and V is TRBV4-1; D uncertain. Germline V lookup: CDR1 MGHRA, CDR2 YSYEKL. This CDR3 comprises 11 residues. Between the trimmed V and J ends, which lost 8 bases and 10 bases, there was a span of 14 bases. CDR3: CASGTGTDYTF. The CDR3 nucleotides are TGCGCCAGCGGCACGGGCACTGACTACACCTTC.

Remarks on this clonotype: One end of the junction fails to match germline, which may point to a read error. The rearrangement links TRBV10-3 to TRBJ2-4; D tentatively fits TRBD1 or TRBD2 (6 bases each). This CDR3 contains 14 residues. Germline V gene sequence: CDR1 ENHRY, CDR2 SYGVKD. CDR3 residues: CAGKGGGEGDIQYF. The CDR3 nucleotides read TGTGCGGGGAAGGGGGGCGGTGAGGGAGACATCCAGTACTTC.

The J gene is TRBJ2-7, the V gene TRBV7-2; 9 positions match TRBD2. The DNA end favors TRBJ2-1, so the J call may be wrong. The V gene's germline CDR1 is SGHTA and CDR2 FQGNSA. There are 15 residues in the CDR3. In DNA form, the CDR3 reads TGTGCCAGCAGCTTAGGTAGCGGGAGAACGAATGAGCAGTTCTTC. It translates to CASSLGSGRTNEQFF.

The CDR3 loop is CASRAQIRDEQFF. For the CDR3, the DNA is TGTGCCAGCAGGGCTCAGATAAGGGATGAGCAGTTCTTC. The V gene is TRBV6-1, the J gene TRBJ2-1; D not certain. The CDR3 has 13 residues. CDR1 is MNHNS and CDR2 is SASEGT in the germline V gene. V lost 6 bases and J lost 8, with 14 bases in between.

About this clonotype itself: An end of the junction does not agree with germline; a read error may underlie this. The chain uses TRBV6-1 and TRBJ2-1, with TRBD2 matching over 7 bases. Germline V gene lookup returns CDR1 MNHNS and CDR2 SASEGT. The CDR3 spans 13 residues. The CDR3 loop reads CASSTTSVVELFF. In DNA, the CDR3 is TGTGCCAGCAGCACAACTAGCGTGGTTGAGCTGTTTTTC.